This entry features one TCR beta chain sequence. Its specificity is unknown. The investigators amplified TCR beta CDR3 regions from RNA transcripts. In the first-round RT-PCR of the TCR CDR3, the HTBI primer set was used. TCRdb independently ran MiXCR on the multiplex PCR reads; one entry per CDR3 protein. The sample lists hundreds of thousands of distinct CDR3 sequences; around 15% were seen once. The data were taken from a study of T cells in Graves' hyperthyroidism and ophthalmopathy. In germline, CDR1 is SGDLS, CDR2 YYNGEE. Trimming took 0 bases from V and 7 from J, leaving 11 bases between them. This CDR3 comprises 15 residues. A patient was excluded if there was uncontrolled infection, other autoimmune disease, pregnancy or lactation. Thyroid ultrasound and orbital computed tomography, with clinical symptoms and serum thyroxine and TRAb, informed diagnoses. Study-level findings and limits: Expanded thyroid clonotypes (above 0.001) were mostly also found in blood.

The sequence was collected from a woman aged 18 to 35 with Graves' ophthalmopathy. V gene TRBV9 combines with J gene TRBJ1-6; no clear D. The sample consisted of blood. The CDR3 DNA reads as TGTGCCAGCAGCGTAGAGGGAGGGAGAAATTCACCCCTCCACTTT. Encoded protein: CASSVEGGRNSPLHF.